This is a list of T cell receptor beta chains from one sample in a study of CD8+ T cells in alopecia areata. Repertoires were generated with immunoSEQ multiplex PCR, while TCRdb's copy carries only in-frame clones and drops some. The table has about 200,000 clones, about 61% seen once. The material sequenced was CD8+ T cells sorted from blood. The receptor set was obtained from a human donor in good health. The CDR3 runs from the conserved cysteine through the conserved F or W. The order of the fields is D gene, V gene, clone size, J gene, CDR3 DNA, CDR3 protein. The D gene is left open where the match is weak. Size is omitted from some rows. Given values are once, few, many or a class for expanded clones.

>NA|TRBV6-4|NA|TRBJ1-6
TGTGCCAGCAGGGATGACAGGTCTTCACCCCTCCACTTT
CASRDDRSSPLHF
>TRBD2|TRBV6-4|many|TRBJ2-2
TGTGCCAGCAGTGAAATAGCGGGGGACACCGGGGAGCTGTTTTTT
CASSEIAGDTGELFF
>NA|TRBV4-1|NA|TRBJ2-2
TGCGCCAGCAGCCAAGTGCTGGGTGCCGGGGAGCTGTTTTTT
CASSQVLGAGELFF
>TRBD1|TRBV29-1|once|TRBJ2-3
TGCAGCGTTGTTTCGGACAGGGTTGATACGCAGTATTTT
CSVVSDRVDTQYF
>NA|TRBV11-2|few|TRBJ2-3
TGTGCCAGCAGCTCATCACCAGATACGCAGTATTTT
CASSSSPDTQYF
>NA|TRBV4-1|NA|TRBJ1-1
TGCGCCAGCAGCCGCAATGAGGGGCTTTGGGCTTTCTTT
CASSRNEGLWAFF
>TRBD1|TRBV30|once|TRBJ2-1
TGTGCCTGGGCCGGGACAGGGGGCTACAATGAGCAGTTCTTC
CAWAGTGGYNEQFF
>NA|TRBV27|NA|TRBJ2-5
TGTGCCAGCAGTCCTTTAATACAAGAGACCCAGTACTTC
CASSPLIQETQYF
>TRBD1|TRBV2|few|TRBJ2-6
TGTGCCAGCAGTGTGACAGGGCAGTACTCTGGGGCCAACGTCCTGACTTTC
CASSVTGQYSGANVLTF
>NA|TRBV15|NA|TRBJ2-5
TGTGCCACCAGCTCTCCCATCGAGGAGGGCCCCTGGACCCAGTACTTC
CATSSPIEEGPWTQYF
>NA|TRBV11-3|few|TRBJ1-1
TGTGCCAGCAGCTTAGGCGGGACGAACACTGAAGCTTTCTTT
CASSLGGTNTEAFF
>NA|TRBV6-5|NA|TRBJ1-1
TGTGCCAGCAGTTACACGGGGGAGGCTTTCTTT
CASSYTGEAFF
>TRBD1|TRBV27|NA|TRBJ2-1
TGTGCCAGCAGTTGGGACAGGGACAATGAGCAGTTCTTC
CASSWDRDNEQFF
>TRBD1|TRBV19|few|TRBJ1-1
TGTGCCAGTAGTACGGGACAGATCGTGACTGAAGCTTTCTTT
CASSTGQIVTEAFF
>NA|TRBV19|NA|TRBJ1-2
TGTGCCAGTAACGAGGGGCTCTCGACTAACTATGGCTACACCTTC
CASNEGLSTNYGYTF
>TRBD2|TRBV9|NA|TRBJ2-7
TGTGCCAGCAGCGTAGACTCTAGCGGCCCCTACGAGCAGTACTTC
CASSVDSSGPYEQYF
>NA|TRBV7-9|NA|TRBJ1-5
TGTGCCAGCAGCTTAGAAGGATTCAATCAGCCCCAGCATTTT
CASSLEGFNQPQHF
>NA|TRBV6-5|many|TRBJ1-2
TGTGCCAGCAGTTTCTCGATCGGGGGTGAGGGCTACACCTTC
CASSFSIGGEGYTF
>TRBD1|TRBV6-5|NA|TRBJ2-7
TGTGCCAGCAGTCCCTTTGGACAGGGCGCCTACGAGCAGTACTTC
CASSPFGQGAYEQYF
>TRBD1|TRBV4-1|NA|TRBJ1-5
TGCGCCAGCAGCCAAGAGGGACAGGTCAATCAGCCCCAGCATTTT
CASSQEGQVNQPQHF
>NA|TRBV9|NA|TRBJ2-1
TGTGCCAGCAGCGTAGACGAGCTGAGCTCCTACAATGAGCAGTTCTTC
CASSVDELSSYNEQFF
>NA|TRBV4-1|NA|TRBJ2-7
TGCGCCAGCAGCCAAGTCCCCGGGATCTACGAGCAGTACTTC
CASSQVPGIYEQYF